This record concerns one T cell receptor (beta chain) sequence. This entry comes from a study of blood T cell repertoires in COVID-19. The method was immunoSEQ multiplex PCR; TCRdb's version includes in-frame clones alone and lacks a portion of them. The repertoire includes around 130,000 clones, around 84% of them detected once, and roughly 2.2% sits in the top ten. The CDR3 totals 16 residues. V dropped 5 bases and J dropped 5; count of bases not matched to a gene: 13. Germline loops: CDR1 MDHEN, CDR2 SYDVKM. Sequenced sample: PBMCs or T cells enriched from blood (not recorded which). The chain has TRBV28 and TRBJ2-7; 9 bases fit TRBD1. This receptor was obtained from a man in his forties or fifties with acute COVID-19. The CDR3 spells CASSKGTGRGVHEQYF. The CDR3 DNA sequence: TGTGCCAGCAGTAAGGGGACAGGGAGAGGGGTCCACGAGCAGTACTTC.